This is a list of T cell receptor beta chains from one sample in a study of T-cell reconstitution after alpha-beta-depleted transplantation in children. TCRdb passed the PCR reads through MiXCR, listing each CDR3 protein once. The table has hundreds of thousands of distinct CDR3 sequences, 10% to 15% seen once; the top ten hold approximately 0.8%. Material: PBMCs, obtained before TCRalphabeta/CD19-depleted stem cell transplant. Receptor source: a girl aged 2 to 9 with congenital amegakaryocytic thrombocytopenia, due to receive a stem cell transplant. The CDR3 runs from the conserved cysteine through the conserved F or W. A D gene is named only where the DNA matches it firmly. Size is omitted from some rows. Given values are once, few, many or a class for expanded clones.

abundance,d_gene,v_gene,j_gene,CDR3aa,CDR3nt
many,TRBD2,TRBV6-1,TRBJ2-7,CASSDTGTSGRMVYEQYF,TGTGCCAGCAGTGATACCGGGACTAGCGGGAGGATGGTCTACGAGCAGTACTTC
many,.,TRBV5-1,TRBJ2-7,CASSLRADYEQYF,TGCGCCAGCAGCTTGAGAGCTGACTACGAGCAGTACTTC
.,TRBD2,TRBV5-1,TRBJ2-7,CASSFQGLDSREQYF,TGCGCCAGCAGCTTCCAGGGACTAGATTCTCGCGAGCAGTACTTC
many,.,TRBV20-1,TRBJ2-4,CSAGKESGDIQYF,TGCAGTGCTGGGAAAGAATCTGGGGACATTCAGTACTTC
.,.,TRBV7-2,TRBJ2-7,CASSLATGNEGEQYF,TGTGCCAGCAGCTTAGCTACAGGAAATGAGGGCGAGCAGTACTTC
many,.,TRBV20-1,TRBJ1-1,CSAAAPNTEAFF,TGCAGTGCTGCAGCACCGAACACTGAAGCTTTCTTT
few,TRBD2,TRBV4-2,TRBJ2-5,CASSPRTSGVNSYQETQYF,TGTGCCAGCAGCCCAAGGACTAGCGGGGTAAATTCGTACCAAGAGACCCAGTACTTC
few,.,TRBV6-1,TRBJ2-1,CASRSVPGPSPDNEQFF,TGTGCCAGCAGGTCCGTGCCGGGCCCCTCGCCCGACAATGAGCAGTTCTTC
.,.,TRBV20-1,TRBJ2-3,CSADSGTDTQYF,TGCAGTGCTGATTCGGGGACAGATACGCAGTATTTT
many,.,TRBV7-9,TRBJ1-1,CASSPPGRVNTEAFF,TGTGCCAGCAGCCCGCCCGGGCGGGTGAACACTGAAGCTTTCTTT
many,.,TRBV6-1,TRBJ1-6,CASGESPYNSPLHF,TGTGCCAGCGGGGAATCCCCCTATAATTCACCCCTCCACTTT
many,.,TRBV3-1,TRBJ2-7,CASSQDYEQYF,TGTGCCAGCAGCCAAGACTACGAGCAGTACTTC
few,.,TRBV7-9,TRBJ1-2,CASSPLGSLRGYGYTF,TGTGCCAGCAGCCCACTTGGCTCGTTACGTGGCTATGGCTACACCTTC
many,.,TRBV5-1,TRBJ2-3,CASSENTDTQYF,TGCGCCAGCAGCGAAAACACAGATACGCAGTATTTT
few,.,TRBV7-8,TRBJ2-7,CASSPLRLAPSYEQYF,TGTGCCAGCAGCCCCCTCAGGTTGGCCCCCTCCTACGAGCAGTACTTC
few,TRBD1,TRBV12-3/TRBV12-4,TRBJ2-2,CASSPGTGAGELFF,TGTGCCAGCAGTCCCGGGACAGGCGCCGGGGAGCTGTTTTTT
.,TRBD2,TRBV5-1,TRBJ2-3,CASSLATSGRERDTQYF,TGCGCCAGCAGCTTGGCGACTAGCGGGAGGGAGCGCGATACGCAGTATTTT
many,.,TRBV5-1,TRBJ2-6,CASSPGPLSGANVLTF,TGCGCCAGCAGCCCTGGACCCCTCTCTGGGGCCAACGTCCTGACTTTC
many,.,TRBV15,TRBJ2-1,CATSRQGLAFYNEQFF,TGTGCCACCAGCAGACAGGGATTGGCTTTCTACAATGAGCAGTTCTTC
many,.,TRBV12-3/TRBV12-4,TRBJ2-7,CASTPTVGLYEQYF,TGTGCCAGCACCCCGACTGTGGGCCTCTACGAGCAGTACTTC
few,TRBD2,TRBV7-9,TRBJ2-7,CASSLGEGLSYEQYF,TGTGCCAGCAGCTTAGGGGAGGGACTCTCCTACGAGCAGTACTTC
many,TRBD2,TRBV20-1,TRBJ2-3,CSPSGGVDDTQYF,TGCAGCCCGTCGGGGGGAGTAGATGATACGCAGTATTTT
many,.,TRBV28,TRBJ2-1,CASSLRTDSYNEQFF,TGTGCCAGCAGTTTACGGACAGACTCCTACAATGAGCAGTTCTTC
many,TRBD2,TRBV5-1,TRBJ2-1,CASSLAAGANNEQFF,TGCGCCAGCAGCTTGGCGGCGGGAGCGAACAATGAGCAGTTCTTC
few,TRBD2,TRBV27,TRBJ2-3,CASRFGRDTQYF,TGTGCCAGCAGGTTCGGGAGGGATACGCAGTATTTT
many,.,TRBV5-8,TRBJ1-2,CASSFIDRSYGYTF,TGTGCCAGCAGCTTTATCGACAGGTCCTATGGCTACACCTTC
many,.,TRBV5-1,TRBJ2-1,CASSLVGQPYNEQFF,TGCGCCAGCAGCTTGGTAGGACAGCCCTACAATGAGCAGTTCTTC
few,.,TRBV18,TRBJ2-5,CASSPPIPTLQETQYF,TGTGCCAGCTCACCACCGATCCCTACCTTACAAGAGACCCAGTACTTC
.,TRBD2,TRBV20-1,TRBJ2-2,CSARSTSGTGELFF,TGCAGTGCTAGATCGACTAGCGGCACCGGGGAGCTGTTTTTT
many,TRBD1,TRBV29-1,TRBJ1-4,CSVEDGGTENEKLFF,TGCAGCGTTGAAGATGGGGGGACAGAGAATGAAAAACTGTTTTTT
.,.,TRBV11-1,TRBJ1-1,CASSLEFWGTGNLPTEAFF,TGTGCCAGCAGCTTAGAATTCTGGGGCACAGGGAACCTTCCGACTGAAGCTTTCTTT
.,.,TRBV7-9,TRBJ2-3,CAKSSPRLGADTQYF,TGTGCCAAATCCTCCCCTAGACTTGGAGCAGATACGCAGTATTTT
many,.,TRBV20-1,TRBJ2-2,CSASSSGTGELFF,TGCAGTGCTAGTTCTTCGGGGACCGGGGAGCTGTTTTTT
many,TRBD2,TRBV20-1,TRBJ2-7,CSAYPGLADILRGQYF,TGCAGTGCTTATCCGGGACTAGCGGATATTTTACGAGGGCAGTACTTC
.,.,TRBV3-1,TRBJ1-1,CASSPSQESDTEAFF,TGTGCCAGCAGCCCGAGCCAGGAATCGGACACTGAAGCTTTCTTT
many,.,TRBV29-1,TRBJ2-3,CSVERVSKDTDTQYF,TGCAGCGTTGAGAGAGTCAGCAAGGACACAGATACGCAGTATTTT
.,.,TRBV14,TRBJ2-1,CASSQGIELNEQFF,TGTGCCAGCAGCCAAGGAATTGAGCTCAATGAGCAGTTCTTC
many,.,TRBV7-8,TRBJ1-2,CASSLAIDYGYTF,TGTGCCAGCAGCTTAGCAATCGACTATGGCTACACCTTC
many,.,TRBV5-1,TRBJ2-1,CASSLGGMVDEQFF,TGCGCCAGCAGCTTAGGAGGGATGGTCGATGAGCAGTTCTTC
few,TRBD1,TRBV28,TRBJ1-2,CASTQQGAGYGYTF,TGTGCCAGCACCCAACAGGGGGCAGGCTATGGCTACACCTTC
many,.,TRBV10-3,TRBJ2-7,CAISESKDLYEQYF,TGTGCCATCAGTGAGTCGAAGGACTTGTACGAGCAGTACTTC
many,TRBD1,TRBV5-6,TRBJ2-3,CASSLEGASDTQYF,TGTGCCAGCAGCTTGGAGGGGGCATCAGATACGCAGTATTTT
many,.,TRBV10-2,TRBJ2-1,CASGLSSYNEQFF,TGTGCCAGCGGCCTCAGCTCCTACAATGAGCAGTTCTTC
many,.,TRBV10-3,TRBJ2-5,CAISESSPFGEIQETQYF,TGTGCCATCAGTGAGTCTAGCCCATTCGGGGAAATACAAGAGACCCAGTACTTC
.,TRBD1,TRBV7-7,TRBJ2-5,CASSLAERQGRGETQYF,TGTGCCAGCAGCTTAGCAGAGAGACAGGGTCGTGGGGAGACCCAGTACTTC
many,.,TRBV5-1,TRBJ2-3,CASSRASRTDTQYF,TGCGCCAGCAGCCGCGCCAGTCGCACAGATACGCAGTATTTT
many,TRBD2,TRBV6-5,TRBJ2-3,CASSYASGGEDTQYF,TGTGCCAGCAGTTACGCTAGCGGGGGGGAGGATACGCAGTATTTT
.,.,TRBV7-9,TRBJ2-1,CASSLRTDHNEQFF,TGTGCCAGCAGCCTCCGGACCGACCACAATGAGCAGTTCTTC
many,.,TRBV6-5,TRBJ1-5,CATRFGSLELVSEQPQHF,TGTGCCACCCGTTTCGGTAGTCTCGAGCTGGTGAGTGAGCAGCCCCAGCATTTT
few,TRBD1,TRBV12-3/TRBV12-4,TRBJ2-5,CASSPSLAGGETQYF,TGTGCCAGCAGTCCATCTTTGGCAGGGGGAGAGACCCAGTACTTC
few,TRBD2,TRBV3-1,TRBJ2-7,CASSPMASGLYEQYF,TGTGCCAGCAGCCCTATGGCTAGCGGGCTCTACGAGCAGTACTTC
many,.,TRBV29-1,TRBJ2-1,CSVEEGFEQFF,TGCAGCGTTGAAGAGGGTTTTGAGCAGTTCTTC
.,.,TRBV5-1,TRBJ2-1,CASSLGGTADNEQFF,TGCGCCAGCAGCTTAGGTGGGACTGCGGACAATGAGCAGTTCTTC